This T cell receptor (beta chain) was captured by sequencing in a study of shared clonotypes between healthy human individuals. CD8 cells regarded as naive lacked CD45RO, were positively chosen for CCR7, and omitted terminally differentiated effector memory CD45RA+ cells. The CDR3 length is 13 residues. Per germline, CDR1 SNHLY and CDR2 FYNNEI. The V end lost 5 bases, the J end lost 8 bases, and 13 bases lay between the germline ends. Repertoires were generated with immunoSEQ multiplex PCR, while TCRdb's copy carries only in-frame clones and drops some. Here the sample spans under 850,000 clones, approximately 92% being singletons. This clone is a singleton in its sample.

The rearrangement links TRBV2 to TRBJ2-1; possible D gene TRBD2, 5 bases. The receptor was isolated from a man aged 25 to 40 in good health. The sequenced material came from naive CD8+ T cells sorted from blood. The CDR3 nucleotides are TGTGCCAGCAGTCCTAAGACTACCCATGAGCAGTTCTTC. This gives the protein CASSPKTTHEQFF. Full variable domain (rest looked up from reference TRBV2 and TRBJ2-1): EPEVTQTPSHQVTQMGQEVILRCVPISNHLYFYWYRQILGQKVEFLVSFYNNEISEKSEIFDDQFSVERPDGSNFTLKIRSTKLEDSAMYFCASSPKTTHEQFFGPGTRLTVL.